This record covers a single TCR beta chain. The junction had 2 bases not matched to a gene; V was cut back by 1 base and J by 3 bases. This CDR3 spans 14 amino acids. Germline CDR1 reads MGHRA; CDR2 reads YSYEKL. This specimen belongs to a study of blood T cell repertoires in COVID-19. Study-level information: Researchers got acute and convalescent COVID-19 samples from the United States, Italy and Spain.

How the authors handled the data: Amplification of reference gene primers was used by the study to estimate nucleated cell counts. The table came from immunoSEQ multiplex PCR; TCRdb's copy has only in-frame clones and leaves some out. V and J calls and clone size come straight from that table; D and trimming were deduced from the DNA. The table lists 200,000 to 250,000 clones, approximately 83% of them singletons. Input material: peripheral blood. The TCR comes from a woman in her 30s who had recovered from COVID-19. This chain joins TRBV4-1 and TRBJ1-1, with 7 bases lining up with TRBD1. CDR3 DNA: TGCGCCAGCAGCCAAGTCAGGGGGTACACTGAAGCTTTCTTT. Amino acid sequence: CASSQVRGYTEAFF.